This TCR beta chain is from a study of shared clonotypes between healthy human individuals. Study findings and constraints: How much donors shared clonotypes was expected to be affected by sequencing depth. Rarefaction gave evidence that sorted-subset sequencing remained incomplete despite large depth.

Partitioning of CD4+ cells yielded a CD45RA+ naive subset and a CD45RA-negative memory subset. Worth noting for this clone: Its specificity is not known.

On sorted subsets, replicate PCRs used roughly 220 ng DNA, or some 27,000 T cell genomes. Assay used: immunoSEQ multiplex PCR; TCRdb lists only in-frame clones, some missing. The sample holds around 2.3 million clones, nearly 97% seen once. This CDR3 is 14 amino acids long. Germline CDR1 and CDR2: MNHNY and SVGAGI (reference sequence). V trimming: 7 bases; J trimming: 2 bases; junction bases outside the gene matches: 4. The sample taken for sequencing was naive CD4+ T cells sorted from blood. Subset: CD45RA+ positively selected. The sequence was collected from a man aged 18 to 29 in good health. The rearrangement uses TRBV6-6 and TRBJ2-1, with 8 positions matching TRBD1. CDR3 sequence reads: CASNDRGAYNEQFF. The CDR3 region has the DNA TGTGCCAGCAATGACAGGGGTGCCTACAATGAGCAGTTCTTC.